The 21 T cell receptor beta chains below come from one sample, sequenced in a study of T cell repertoires in cytomegalovirus infection. TCRdb passed the reads through MiXCR, listing each CDR3 protein once. This table has 700,000 to 850,000 distinct CDR3 sequences, about 31% appearing once. Which antigens these TCRs recognize remains unknown. The source material was cultured CD8+ T cells from PBMCs, sampled from culture after CMV antigen stimulation. The receptors shown here come from a human donor in good health (CMV status not recorded). Some clones in this sample may be carry-over from other donors' samples.

The rearrangement links TRBV28 to TRBJ1-6, with a weak D call TRBD1 (6 bases). The V end lost 7 bases, the J end lost 10 bases, and 11 bases lay between the germline ends. The germline CDR1 and CDR2 sequences are MDHEN and SYDVKM. The CDR3 has 12 residues. The CDR3 DNA sequence: TGTGCCAGCATTACAGGGCTCTCACCCCTCCACTTT. Protein product: CASITGLSPLHF.

The rearrangement uses TRBV4-1 and TRBJ2-4, with TRBD2 matching over 7 bases. The germline CDR1 and CDR2 sequences are MGHRA and YSYEKL. The CDR3 is 17 amino acids. V shed 0 bases and J 6 bases; nucleotides not matched to a gene: 11. The CDR3 region has the DNA TGCGCCAGCAGCCAAGAACTTACAGGCACGGGGGGAAACATTCAGTACTTC. Encoded protein: CASSQELTGTGGNIQYF.

In this sample, this clonotype turned up many times. The V and J genes are TRBV7-6 and TRBJ1-1, with TRBD1 matching 7 bases. CDR3 size: 18 residues. J lost 3 bases, V lost 3 bases, and 16 bases had no gene match. CDR1 and CDR2 from the germline V gene are SGHVS and FNYEAQ. The CDR3 DNA sequence: TGTGCCAGCAGCTTCGCAAAGGGGGCAGAGTGGGTAGACACTGAAGCTTTCTTT. Translation: CASSFAKGAEWVDTEAFF.

The sample holds a few counts of this clonotype. The rearrangement joins TRBV5-5 to TRBJ1-2; D is uncertain. CDR1 and CDR2 (germline): SGHKS, YYEKEE (reference sequence). The V gene lost 1 base and the J gene lost 8 bases, with 12 bases spanning the gap. The CDR3 has 13 residues. The CDR3 loop is CASSLLERGGYTF. CDR3 coding DNA: TGTGCCAGCAGCTTGCTGGAACGCGGGGGCTACACCTTC.

This clonotype was detected a few times. This chain connects TRBV27 to TRBJ2-5; 12 bases map to TRBD2. The V gene end was trimmed by 6 bases and the J gene end by 1 base; junction bases not matched to a gene: 6. The germline V gene has CDR1 MNHEY and CDR2 SMNVEV (reference sequence). The CDR3 loop spans 16 amino acids. In DNA form, the CDR3 reads TGTGCCAGCAGCATTCTAGCGGGGGGGCCCCAAGAGACCCAGTACTTC. It yields the protein CASSILAGGPQETQYF.

A note on this clonotype: The junction departs from the called germline gene at one end, perhaps through a read error. This sequence joins TRBV27 and TRBJ2-2, with TRBD1 identical over 9 bases. Germline lookup yields CDR1 MNHEY and CDR2 SMNVEV (reference sequence). The CDR3 runs 15 residues. CDR3 in amino acids: CASSVSGQGTGELFF. CDR3 nucleotide sequence: TGTGCCAGCAGTGTATCGGGACAGGGCACCGGGGAGCTGTTTTTT.

The chain employs TRBV7-2 and TRBJ2-5; 10 positions agree with TRBD2. The CDR3 extends over 14 amino acids. J gave up 2 bases and V 6 bases, and 3 bases lay outside the gene matches. The germline gives CDR1 SGHTA, CDR2 FQGNSA. The CDR3 DNA sequence: TGTGCCAGCAGGGCTAGCGGGGGACAAGAGACCCAGTACTTC. This codes for CASRASGGQETQYF. The variable domain in full, completed from reference TRBV7-2 and TRBJ2-5, reads GAGVSQSPSNKVTEKGKDVELRCDPISGHTALYWYRQSLGQGLEFLIYFQGNSAPDKSGLPSDRFSAERTGGSVSTLTIQRTQQEDSAVYLCASRASGGQETQYFGPGTRLLVL.

The chain combines TRBV6-1 with TRBJ1-1; D is undetermined. Trimming cost V 7 bases and J 5 bases, with 17 bases left between them. Germline V CDR1 and CDR2: MNHNS, SASEGT. CDR3 length equals 14 residues. The CDR3 protein is CASIGRHSGTEAFF. In nucleotides, the CDR3 is TGTGCCAGCATCGGCAGGCACTCGGGAACTGAAGCTTTCTTT.

Worth noting for this clonotype: One base away lies a much larger clone, so this may be a sequencing read error. The J gene is TRBJ1-6, the V gene TRBV12-3 or TRBV12-4; D not resolved. The length of the CDR3 is 14 residues. In DNA, the CDR3 is TGTGGCAGCAGTTTAGAAGGGAAGAGCTCACCCCTCCACTTT. The encoded protein is CGSSLEGKSSPLHF.

The V gene is TRBV7-3, the J gene TRBJ1-2; D uncertain. Per germline, CDR1 SGHTA and CDR2 FQGTGA. Deletions cut 5 bases from V and 0 bases from J, with 13 bases between. The CDR3 is made up of 15 amino acids. The CDR3 protein is CASSKAGRTNYGYTF. As DNA, the CDR3 is TGTGCCAGCAGCAAAGCCGGGAGGACTAACTATGGCTACACCTTC.

This chain connects TRBV12-3 or TRBV12-4 to TRBJ2-3, with a weak D call TRBD2 (6 bases). V dropped 7 bases and J dropped 3 bases, with 23 bases sitting between them. The CDR3 totals 17 residues. CDR3 DNA sequence: TGTGCCAGCAATTTTTTGCTCGAGGCAGGGAGGACAGATACGCAGTATTTT. Translated, it gives CASNFLLEAGRTDTQYF.

This clonotype was seen repeatedly, ten times or more. This chain joins TRBV7-8 and TRBJ2-7; maybe TRBD2 (6 bases). This CDR3 is 16 amino acids long. CDR1 and CDR2 from the germline V gene are SGHVS and FQNEAQ. Trimming pared 5 bases from V and 4 bases from J, leaving 21 bases between. CDR3 residues: CASSLPGETRTYEQYF. The CDR3, as DNA: TGTGCCAGCAGCCTCCCGGGGGAGACCCGTACGTACGAGCAGTACTTC.

This clonotype showed up many times. This sequence joins TRBV7-2 and TRBJ2-1, with 12 positions matching TRBD2. The germline V gene has CDR1 SGHTA and CDR2 FQGNSA. V was pared by 3 bases and J by 7 bases, with 7 bases of the junction left unmatched. The CDR3 contains 16 residues. The CDR3 is CASSFLAGGPLNEQFF. CDR3 in DNA: TGTGCCAGCAGCTTCCTAGCGGGGGGGCCCTTGAATGAGCAGTTCTTC.

The chain links TRBV19 to TRBJ1-1; D perhaps matches TRBD1 (5 bases). Looked up from germline, CDR1 is LNHDA and CDR2 is SQIVND (reference sequence). The V gene lost 6 bases and the J gene lost 0 bases, with 20 bases spanning the gap. The CDR3 loop spans 17 amino acids. The CDR3 protein is CASSTISLGPMNTEAFF. Written as DNA, the CDR3 is TGTGCCAGTAGCACAATTAGCTTGGGACCGATGAACACTGAAGCTTTCTTT. Combining the CDR3 with reference TRBV19 and TRBJ1-1 gives the whole variable domain DGGITQSPKYLFRKEGQNVTLSCEQNLNHDAMYWYRQDPGQGLRLIYYSQIVNDFQKGDIAEGYSVSREKKESFPLTVTSAQKNPTAFYLCASSTISLGPMNTEAFFGQGTRLTVV.

The CDR3 loop reads CASSEVGLTDTQYF. CDR3 DNA sequence: TGTGCCAGCAGTGAAGTAGGACTCACAGATACGCAGTATTTT. The chain couples TRBV6-1 to TRBJ2-3; D may be TRBD2 (5 bases). V dropped 1 base and J dropped 2 bases, with 7 bases sitting between them. The CDR3 loop spans 14 amino acids. The germline V gene encodes CDR1 MNHNS and CDR2 SASEGT.

This clonotype has a handful of counts. The gene calls are TRBV28 and TRBJ2-7; D is unclear. CDR3 length: 13 amino acids. Germline lookup yields CDR1 MDHEN and CDR2 SYDVKM. V gave up 5 bases and J gave up 2 bases, with 10 bases separating them. In nucleotides, the CDR3 is TGTGCCAGCAGTCGGATCTACCCCTACGAGCAGTACGTC. This codes for CASSRIYPYEQYV.

This clonotype was picked up many times. The rearrangement links TRBV19 to TRBJ1-1; D is perhaps TRBD1 (6 bases). From germline, CDR1 is LNHDA and CDR2 SQIVND (reference sequence). This CDR3 has 13 residues. V was trimmed by 3 bases and J by 5 bases, leaving 10 bases between them. The CDR3 region has the DNA TGTGCCAGTAGTATGGAGGGGGGGACTGAAGCTTTCTTT. Encoded protein: CASSMEGGTEAFF.

A few counts support this clonotype. V is TRBV6-2 or TRBV6-3 and J is TRBJ1-1; tentative D call: TRBD1 (6 bases). The V end lost 6 bases, the J end lost 0 bases, and 11 bases lay between the germline ends. The CDR3 spans 14 residues. Germline CDR1 and CDR2: MNHEY and SVGEGT. CDR3 region: CASRPGEMNTEAFF. Here the CDR3 DNA reads TGTGCCAGCAGGCCAGGGGAAATGAACACTGAAGCTTTCTTT.

This clonotype came up a few times. The chain is built from TRBV27 and TRBJ1-4; TRBD1 matches 7 bases. The CDR3 loop spans 15 amino acids. In germline, CDR1 is MNHEY, CDR2 SMNVEV (reference sequence). V shed 5 bases, J shed 1 base, and the junction held 4 bases outside the gene matches. This chain's CDR3 is CASSADRRTNEKLFF. Written as DNA, the CDR3 is TGTGCCAGCAGTGCGGACAGGCGAACTAATGAAAAACTGTTTTTT.

This clonotype was detected only a few times. The chain has TRBV27 and TRBJ1-5; D is undetermined. CDR3 length: 14 residues. Germline CDR1 and CDR2: MNHEY and SMNVEV (reference sequence). V dropped 5 bases and J dropped 2 bases, with 10 bases sitting between them. CDR3 DNA sequence: TGTGCCAGCAGTCCTCGGGTCGGCAATCAGCCCCAGCATTTT. It translates to CASSPRVGNQPQHF.

The chain links TRBV7-9 to TRBJ2-1, with D perhaps matching TRBD1 (7 bases). The V end lost 1 base, the J end lost 14 bases, and 15 bases lay between the germline ends. The CDR3 is made up of 13 amino acids. Germline-derived CDR1 and CDR2 are SEHNR and FQNEAQ (reference sequence). The CDR3 region is CASSLVIQGTEFF. The CDR3 coding sequence is TGTGCCAGCAGCTTAGTTATACAGGGGACTGAGTTCTTC.